The sample holds a few counts of the clone carrying this TCR beta chain. Original data processing: Amplification of reference gene primers was used by the study to estimate nucleated cell counts. TCRdb's copy holds only in-frame clones and misses some; the assay was immunoSEQ multiplex PCR. V and J calls plus clone size are reproduced from that table; the DNA served to infer D and trimming. The sample includes 200,000 to 300,000 clones, approximately 86% seen only once; the top ten take 2.5% to 3.5%. The entry originates in a study of blood T cell repertoires in COVID-19. Study-level information: The analysed material was cDNA or gDNA that came from T cells, B-cell-depleted T cells, or PBMCs.

This CDR3 is built from 15 residues. V gave up 0 bases and J gave up 3 bases, with 11 bases separating them. Looked up from germline, CDR1 is LGHDT and CDR2 is YNNKEL (reference sequence). Individuals aged 18 to 89 years were recruited from fewer than 25 US areas. This receptor was taken from a woman aged 40 to 50 with acute COVID-19. The sample was PBMCs or T cells enriched from blood (not recorded which). This chain links TRBV3-1 (or the pseudogene TRBV3-2) with TRBJ1-2; D gene ambiguous. The CDR3 sequence: CASSQDTGIDYGYTF. The CDR3 coding sequence is TGTGCCAGCAGCCAAGATACGGGTATTGACTATGGCTACACCTTC.